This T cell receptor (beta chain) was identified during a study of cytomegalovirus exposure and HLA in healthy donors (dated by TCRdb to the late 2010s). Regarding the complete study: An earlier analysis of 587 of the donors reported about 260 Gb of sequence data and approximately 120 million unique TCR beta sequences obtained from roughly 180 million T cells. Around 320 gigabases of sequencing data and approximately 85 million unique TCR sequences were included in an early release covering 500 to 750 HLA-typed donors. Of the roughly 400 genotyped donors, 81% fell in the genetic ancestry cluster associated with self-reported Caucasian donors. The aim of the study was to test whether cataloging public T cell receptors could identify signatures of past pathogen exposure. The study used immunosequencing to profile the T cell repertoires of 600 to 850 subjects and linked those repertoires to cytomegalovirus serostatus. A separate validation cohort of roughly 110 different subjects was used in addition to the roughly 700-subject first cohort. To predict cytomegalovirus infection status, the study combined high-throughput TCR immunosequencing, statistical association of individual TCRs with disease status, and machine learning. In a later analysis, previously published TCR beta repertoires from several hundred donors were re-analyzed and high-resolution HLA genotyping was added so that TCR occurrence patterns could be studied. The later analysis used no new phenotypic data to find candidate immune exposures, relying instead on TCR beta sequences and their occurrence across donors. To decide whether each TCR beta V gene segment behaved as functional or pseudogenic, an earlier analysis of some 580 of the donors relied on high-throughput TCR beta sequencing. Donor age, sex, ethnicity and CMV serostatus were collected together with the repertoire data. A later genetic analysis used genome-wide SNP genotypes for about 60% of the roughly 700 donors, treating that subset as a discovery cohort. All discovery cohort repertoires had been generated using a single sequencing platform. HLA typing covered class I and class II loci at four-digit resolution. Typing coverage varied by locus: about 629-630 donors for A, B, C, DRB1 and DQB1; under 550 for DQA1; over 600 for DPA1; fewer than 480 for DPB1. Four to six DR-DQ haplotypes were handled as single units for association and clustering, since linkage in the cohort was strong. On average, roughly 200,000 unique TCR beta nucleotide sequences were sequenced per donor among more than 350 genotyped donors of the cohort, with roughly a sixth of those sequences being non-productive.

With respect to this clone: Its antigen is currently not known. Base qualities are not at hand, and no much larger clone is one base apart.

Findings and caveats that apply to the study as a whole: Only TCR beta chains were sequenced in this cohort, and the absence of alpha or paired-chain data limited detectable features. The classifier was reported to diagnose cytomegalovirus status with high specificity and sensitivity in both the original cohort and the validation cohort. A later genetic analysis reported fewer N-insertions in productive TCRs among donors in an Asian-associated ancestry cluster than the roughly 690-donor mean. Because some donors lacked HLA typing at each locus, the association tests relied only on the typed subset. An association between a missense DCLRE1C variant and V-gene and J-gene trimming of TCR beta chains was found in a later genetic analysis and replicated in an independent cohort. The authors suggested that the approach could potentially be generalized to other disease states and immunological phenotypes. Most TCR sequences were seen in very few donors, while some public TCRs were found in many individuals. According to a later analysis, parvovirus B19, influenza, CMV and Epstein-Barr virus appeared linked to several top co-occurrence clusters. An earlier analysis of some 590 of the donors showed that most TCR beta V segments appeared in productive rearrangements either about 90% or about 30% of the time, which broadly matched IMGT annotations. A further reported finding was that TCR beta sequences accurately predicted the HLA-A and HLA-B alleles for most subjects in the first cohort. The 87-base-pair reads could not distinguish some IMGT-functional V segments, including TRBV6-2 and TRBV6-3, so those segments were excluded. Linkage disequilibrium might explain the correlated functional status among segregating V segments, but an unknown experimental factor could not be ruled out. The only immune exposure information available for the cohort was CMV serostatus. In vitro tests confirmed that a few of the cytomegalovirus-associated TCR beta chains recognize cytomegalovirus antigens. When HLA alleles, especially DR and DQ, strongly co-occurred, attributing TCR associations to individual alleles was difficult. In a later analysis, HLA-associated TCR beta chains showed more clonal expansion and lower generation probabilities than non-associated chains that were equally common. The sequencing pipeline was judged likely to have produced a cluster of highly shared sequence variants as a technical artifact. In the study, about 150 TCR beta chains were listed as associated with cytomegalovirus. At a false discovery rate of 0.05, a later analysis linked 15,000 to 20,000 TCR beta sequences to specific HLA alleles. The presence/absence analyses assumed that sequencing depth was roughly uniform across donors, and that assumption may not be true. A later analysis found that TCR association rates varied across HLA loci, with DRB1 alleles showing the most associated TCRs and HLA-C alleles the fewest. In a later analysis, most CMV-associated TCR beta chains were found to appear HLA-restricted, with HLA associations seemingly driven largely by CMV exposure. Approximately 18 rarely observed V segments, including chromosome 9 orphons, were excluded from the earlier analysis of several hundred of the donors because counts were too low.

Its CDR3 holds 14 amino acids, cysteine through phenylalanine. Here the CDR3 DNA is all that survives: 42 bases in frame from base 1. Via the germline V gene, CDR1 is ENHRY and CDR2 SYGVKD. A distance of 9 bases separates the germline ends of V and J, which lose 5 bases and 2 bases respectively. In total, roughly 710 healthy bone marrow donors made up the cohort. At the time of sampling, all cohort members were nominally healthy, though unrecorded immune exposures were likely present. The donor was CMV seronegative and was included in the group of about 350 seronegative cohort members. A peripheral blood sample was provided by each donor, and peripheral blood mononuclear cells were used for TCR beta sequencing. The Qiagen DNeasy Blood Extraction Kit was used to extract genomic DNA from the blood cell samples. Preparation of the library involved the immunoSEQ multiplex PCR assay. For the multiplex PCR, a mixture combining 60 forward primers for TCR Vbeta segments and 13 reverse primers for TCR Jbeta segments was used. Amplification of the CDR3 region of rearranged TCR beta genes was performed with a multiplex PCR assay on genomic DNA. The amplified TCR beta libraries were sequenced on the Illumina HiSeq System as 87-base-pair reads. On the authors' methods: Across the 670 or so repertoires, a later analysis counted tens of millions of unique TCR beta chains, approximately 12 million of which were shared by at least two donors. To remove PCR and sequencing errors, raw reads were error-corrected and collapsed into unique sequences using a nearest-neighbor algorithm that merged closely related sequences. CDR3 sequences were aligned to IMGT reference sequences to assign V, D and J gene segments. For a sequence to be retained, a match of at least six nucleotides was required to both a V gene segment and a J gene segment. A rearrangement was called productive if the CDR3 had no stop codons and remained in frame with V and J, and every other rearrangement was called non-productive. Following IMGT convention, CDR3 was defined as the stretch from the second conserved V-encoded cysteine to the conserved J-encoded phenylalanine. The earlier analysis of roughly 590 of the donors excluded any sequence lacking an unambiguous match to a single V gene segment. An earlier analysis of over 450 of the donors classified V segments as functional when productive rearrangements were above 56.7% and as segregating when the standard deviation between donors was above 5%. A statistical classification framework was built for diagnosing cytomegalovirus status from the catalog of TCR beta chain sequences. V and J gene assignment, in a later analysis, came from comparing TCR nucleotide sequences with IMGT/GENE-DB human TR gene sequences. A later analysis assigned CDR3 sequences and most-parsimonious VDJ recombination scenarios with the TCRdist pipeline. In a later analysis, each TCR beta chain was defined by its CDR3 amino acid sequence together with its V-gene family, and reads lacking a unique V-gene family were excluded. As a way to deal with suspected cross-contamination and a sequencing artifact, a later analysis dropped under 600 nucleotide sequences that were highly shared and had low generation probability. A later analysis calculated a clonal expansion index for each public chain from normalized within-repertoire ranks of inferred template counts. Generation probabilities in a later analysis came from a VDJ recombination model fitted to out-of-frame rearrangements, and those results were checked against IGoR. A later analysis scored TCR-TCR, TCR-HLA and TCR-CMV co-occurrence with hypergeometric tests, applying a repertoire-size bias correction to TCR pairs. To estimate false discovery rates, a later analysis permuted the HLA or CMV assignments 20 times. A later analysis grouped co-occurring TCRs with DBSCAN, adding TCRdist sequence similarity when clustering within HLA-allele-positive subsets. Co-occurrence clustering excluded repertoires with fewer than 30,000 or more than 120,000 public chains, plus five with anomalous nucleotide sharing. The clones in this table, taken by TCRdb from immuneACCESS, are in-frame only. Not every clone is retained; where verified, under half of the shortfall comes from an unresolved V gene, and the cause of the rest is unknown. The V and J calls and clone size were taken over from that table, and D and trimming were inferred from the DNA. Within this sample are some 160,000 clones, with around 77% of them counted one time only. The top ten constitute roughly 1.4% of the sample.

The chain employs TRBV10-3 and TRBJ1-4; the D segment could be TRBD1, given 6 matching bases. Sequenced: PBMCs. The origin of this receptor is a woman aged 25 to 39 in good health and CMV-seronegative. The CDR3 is CAISIQGTNEKLFF. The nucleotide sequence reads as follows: TGTGCCATCAGTATACAGGGTACTAATGAAAAACTGTTTTTT.